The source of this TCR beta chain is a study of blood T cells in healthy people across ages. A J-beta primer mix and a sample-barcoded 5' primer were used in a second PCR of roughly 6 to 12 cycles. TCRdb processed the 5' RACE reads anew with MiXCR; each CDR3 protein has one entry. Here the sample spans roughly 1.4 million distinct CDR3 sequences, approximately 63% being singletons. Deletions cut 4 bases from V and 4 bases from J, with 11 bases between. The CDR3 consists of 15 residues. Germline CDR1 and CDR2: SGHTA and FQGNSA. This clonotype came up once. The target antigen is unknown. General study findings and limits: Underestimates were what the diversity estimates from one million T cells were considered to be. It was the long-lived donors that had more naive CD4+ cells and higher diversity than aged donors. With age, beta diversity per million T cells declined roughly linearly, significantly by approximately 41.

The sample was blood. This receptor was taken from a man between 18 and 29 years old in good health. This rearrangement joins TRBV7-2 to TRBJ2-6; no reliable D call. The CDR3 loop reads CASSSYFNGANVLTF. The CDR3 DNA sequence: TGTGCCAGCAGCTCATATTTTAACGGGGCCAACGTCCTGACTTTC.